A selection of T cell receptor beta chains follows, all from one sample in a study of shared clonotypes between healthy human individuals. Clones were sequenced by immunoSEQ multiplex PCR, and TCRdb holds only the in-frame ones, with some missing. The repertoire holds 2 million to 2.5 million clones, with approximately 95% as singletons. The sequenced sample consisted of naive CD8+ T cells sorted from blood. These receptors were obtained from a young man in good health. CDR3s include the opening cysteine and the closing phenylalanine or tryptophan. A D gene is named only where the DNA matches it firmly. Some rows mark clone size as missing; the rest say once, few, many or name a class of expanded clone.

CDR3: CASSFFLEDEQFF
DNA: TGTGCCAGCAGCTTCTTTTTGGAGGATGAGCAGTTCTTC
size: -
V: TRBV7-9
J: TRBJ2-1
D: -

CDR3: CASSLFQDEKLFF
DNA: TGTGCCAGCAGTTTATTTCAGGATGAAAAACTGTTTTTT
size: -
V: TRBV27
J: TRBJ1-4
D: -

CDR3: CASTLGGTDTQYF
DNA: TGTGCCAGTACCCTGGGGGGTACAGATACGCAGTATTTT
size: -
V: TRBV19
J: TRBJ2-3
D: -

CDR3: CASSPHGREQFF
DNA: TGTGCCAGCAGCCCTCACGGGCGTGAGCAGTTCTTC
size: once
V: TRBV5-6
J: TRBJ2-1
D: -

CDR3: CASSGGDGMSYGYTF
DNA: TGTGCCAGCAGTGGGGGGGACGGGATGAGCTATGGCTACACCTTC
size: -
V: TRBV2
J: TRBJ1-2
D: -

CDR3: CASSPQPTDTQYF
DNA: TGTGCCAGCAGCCCCCAACCCACAGATACGCAGTATTTT
size: once
V: TRBV6-6
J: TRBJ2-3
D: -

CDR3: CASSSGQSAYEQYF
DNA: TGTGCCAGCAGCTCGGGACAGTCCGCCTACGAGCAGTACTTC
size: -
V: TRBV11-2
J: TRBJ2-7
D: TRBD1

CDR3: CASSLSAFGTASYEQYF
DNA: TGTGCCAGCAGTTTATCGGCCTTCGGGACAGCCTCCTACGAGCAGTACTTC
size: -
V: TRBV27
J: TRBJ2-7
D: TRBD1

CDR3: CASSWGTLGGAQYF
DNA: TGTGCCAGCAGCTGGGGGACACTCGGTGGGGCCCAGTACTTC
size: -
V: TRBV5-6
J: TRBJ2-5
D: -

CDR3: CASSLNQGTFVEQYF
DNA: TGTGCCAGCAGCTTAAATCAGGGGACGTTTGTCGAGCAGTACTTC
size: -
V: TRBV11-2
J: TRBJ2-7
D: -

CDR3: CASSYSASGSFYEQYF
DNA: TGTGCCAGCAGTTACTCGGCTAGCGGATCTTTCTACGAGCAGTACTTC
size: -
V: TRBV6-5
J: TRBJ2-7
D: TRBD2

CDR3: CASSSSGTSGHEQYF
DNA: TGTGCCAGCAGTTCCTCCGGGACTAGCGGACACGAGCAGTACTTC
size: -
V: TRBV27
J: TRBJ2-7
D: TRBD2

CDR3: CASSFGGAYEQYF
DNA: TGTGCCAGCAGCTTCGGGGGGGCTTACGAGCAGTACTTC
size: -
V: TRBV5-4
J: TRBJ2-7
D: TRBD2

CDR3: CASSGVTSGGETQYF
DNA: TGTGCCAGCAGCGGTGTTACTAGCGGGGGAGAGACCCAGTACTTC
size: once
V: TRBV9
J: TRBJ2-5
D: TRBD2

CDR3: CATSRGVGNQPQHF
DNA: TGTGCCACCAGCAGAGGGGTCGGCAATCAGCCCCAGCATTTT
size: -
V: TRBV15
J: TRBJ1-5
D: -

CDR3: CASGPGQYTGELFF
DNA: TGTGCCAGCGGTCCGGGACAGTACACCGGGGAGCTGTTTTTT
size: -
V: TRBV11-3
J: TRBJ2-2
D: TRBD1

CDR3: CSVERGNDEQYF
DNA: TGCAGCGTTGAGCGGGGGAACGACGAGCAGTACTTC
size: -
V: TRBV29-1
J: TRBJ2-7
D: TRBD2

CDR3: CASSLAQAYEQYF
DNA: TGTGCCAGCAGTTTAGCACAGGCTTACGAGCAGTACTTC
size: -
V: TRBV27
J: TRBJ2-7
D: -

CDR3: CASSIGPNNEQFF
DNA: TGTGCCAGCAGCATCGGACCGAACAATGAGCAGTTCTTC
size: once
V: TRBV7-2
J: TRBJ2-1
D: -

CDR3: CASSLEAGPSYNEQFF
DNA: TGCGCCAGCAGCTTGGAAGCGGGGCCCTCCTACAATGAGCAGTTCTTC
size: -
V: TRBV5-1
J: TRBJ2-1
D: TRBD2

CDR3: CASSSGQGARETQYF
DNA: TGTGCCAGCAGTTCTGGGCAGGGGGCTCGGGAGACCCAGTACTTC
size: -
V: TRBV6-5
J: TRBJ2-5
D: TRBD1

CDR3: CASSQTSGGTEAFF
DNA: TGTGCCAGTAGCCAAACATCGGGAGGGACTGAAGCTTTCTTT
size: -
V: TRBV19
J: TRBJ1-1
D: -

CDR3: CASSVGQPTDTQYF
DNA: TGTGCCAGCAGCGTAGGGCAGCCCACAGATACGCAGTATTTT
size: -
V: TRBV9
J: TRBJ2-3
D: -

CDR3: CASSVSDSTDTQYF
DNA: TGTGCCAGCAGCGTATCCGACAGCACAGATACGCAGTATTTT
size: -
V: TRBV9
J: TRBJ2-3
D: -

CDR3: CASRLRGQGRGQPQHF
DNA: TGTGCCAGCAGGCTCAGGGGGCAGGGGAGAGGACAGCCCCAGCATTTT
size: -
V: TRBV28
J: TRBJ1-5
D: TRBD1

CDR3: CASSRASGPQETQYF
DNA: TGTGCCAGCAGTAGGGCTAGCGGGCCTCAAGAGACCCAGTACTTC
size: -
V: TRBV6-5
J: TRBJ2-5
D: TRBD2

CDR3: CASSPPGTNEKLFF
DNA: TGTGCCAGTAGCCCGCCAGGCACGAATGAAAAACTGTTTTTT
size: once
V: TRBV19
J: TRBJ1-4
D: -

CDR3: CASSLTGSPYYEQYF
DNA: TGTGCCAGCAGTTTAACAGGGTCCCCCTACTACGAGCAGTACTTC
size: -
V: TRBV27
J: TRBJ2-7
D: -

CDR3: CASSLEGAGTQYF
DNA: TGTGCCAGCAGCTTAGAGGGGGCTGGGACCCAGTACTTC
size: -
V: TRBV7-3
J: TRBJ2-5
D: TRBD1

CDR3: CSVVDRTSDEQYF
DNA: TGCAGCGTTGTAGACAGAACCTCCGACGAGCAGTACTTC
size: -
V: TRBV29-1
J: TRBJ2-7
D: -

CDR3: CASSSEMYYEQYF
DNA: TGTGCCAGCAGCTCCGAGATGTACTACGAGCAGTACTTC
size: -
V: TRBV7-9
J: TRBJ2-7
D: -

CDR3: CATSRDGMATQYF
DNA: TGTGCCACCAGCAGAGATGGTATGGCTACGCAGTATTTT
size: -
V: TRBV15
J: TRBJ2-3
D: -

CDR3: CASSENPGGGSYEQYF
DNA: TGTGCCAGCAGCGAAAACCCCGGAGGTGGATCCTACGAGCAGTACTTC
size: once
V: TRBV13
J: TRBJ2-7
D: -

CDR3: CASSQGSYNEQFF
DNA: TGTGCCAGCAGCCAAGGCTCCTACAATGAGCAGTTCTTC
size: -
V: TRBV4-2
J: TRBJ2-1
D: -

CDR3: CASSIGQAYEQYF
DNA: TGTGCCAGCAGCATTGGACAAGCCTACGAGCAGTACTTC
size: -
V: TRBV5-6
J: TRBJ2-7
D: -

CDR3: CASSPETASYEQYF
DNA: TGTGCCAGCTCACCGGAGACGGCTTCCTACGAGCAGTACTTC
size: -
V: TRBV18
J: TRBJ2-7
D: -

CDR3: CSVSLADTYEQYF
DNA: TGCAGCGTCTCGTTGGCAGACACATACGAGCAGTACTTC
size: -
V: TRBV29-1
J: TRBJ2-7
D: -

CDR3: CASSQEGASRQPQHF
DNA: TGCGCCAGCAGCCAAGAAGGGGCTTCAAGACAGCCCCAGCATTTT
size: -
V: TRBV4-1
J: TRBJ1-5
D: -

CDR3: CASSPEGTGGYGYTF
DNA: TGTGCCAGCAGCCCCGAGGGGACAGGGGGCTATGGCTACACCTTC
size: -
V: TRBV9
J: TRBJ1-2
D: TRBD1

CDR3: CAWVFGTSLGETQYF
DNA: TGTGCCTGGGTTTTCGGGACTAGCTTAGGCGAGACCCAGTACTTC
size: -
V: TRBV30
J: TRBJ2-5
D: TRBD2

CDR3: CASSWGDHPIYEQYF
DNA: TGTGCCAGCAGTTGGGGCGACCACCCTATATACGAGCAGTACTTC
size: once
V: TRBV28
J: TRBJ2-7
D: -

CDR3: CASSFRLADYTGELFF
DNA: TGTGCCAGCAGCTTCCGACTAGCGGACTACACCGGGGAGCTGTTTTTT
size: -
V: TRBV5-4
J: TRBJ2-2
D: TRBD2

CDR3: CASSQVRLAGVGGELFF
DNA: TGCGCCAGCAGCCAAGTCCGTCTAGCGGGGGTCGGCGGGGAGCTGTTTTTT
size: once
V: TRBV4-1
J: TRBJ2-2
D: TRBD2

CDR3: CASSLGTRGSYEQYF
DNA: TGTGCCAGCAGCTTAGGGACAAGGGGCTCCTACGAGCAGTACTTC
size: -
V: TRBV5-5
J: TRBJ2-7
D: -

CDR3: CASSQVLGNNEQYF
DNA: TGCGCCAGCAGCCAAGTGCTGGGGAACAACGAGCAGTACTTC
size: -
V: TRBV4-1
J: TRBJ2-7
D: -

CDR3: CASSAGTSGTDTQYF
DNA: TGTGCCAGCAGCGCCGGGACTAGCGGCACAGATACGCAGTATTTT
size: -
V: TRBV7-9
J: TRBJ2-3
D: TRBD2

CDR3: CASSSVAGANVLTF
DNA: TGTGCCAGCAGTTCAGTTGCCGGGGCCAACGTCCTGACTTTC
size: once
V: TRBV27
J: TRBJ2-6
D: -

CDR3: CASSPGLYEQYF
DNA: TGTGCCAGCAGCCCGGGACTCTACGAGCAGTACTTC
size: once
V: TRBV13
J: TRBJ2-7
D: -

CDR3: CASSLIPEKTQYF
DNA: TGTGCCAGCAGTTTAATCCCCGAGAAGACCCAGTACTTC
size: -
V: TRBV27
J: TRBJ2-5
D: -

CDR3: CAWSVELEETQYF
DNA: TGTGCCTGGAGTGTTGAGTTGGAAGAGACCCAGTACTTC
size: -
V: TRBV30
J: TRBJ2-5
D: -

CDR3: CAWEGTAGELFF
DNA: TGTGCCTGGGAAGGGACCGCCGGGGAGCTGTTTTTT
size: -
V: TRBV30
J: TRBJ2-2
D: -

CDR3: CASSPANYGYTF
DNA: TGTGCCAGTAGTCCTGCTAACTATGGCTACACCTTC
size: few
V: TRBV19
J: TRBJ1-2
D: -

CDR3: CASSEWDSGTDTQYF
DNA: TGTGCCAGCAGTGAATGGGATAGCGGAACAGATACGCAGTATTTT
size: -
V: TRBV25-1
J: TRBJ2-3
D: -

CDR3: CASSLRTDEQFF
DNA: TGTGCCAGCTCACTCCGGACGGACGAGCAGTTCTTC
size: -
V: TRBV18
J: TRBJ2-1
D: -

CDR3: CASSPPLVGGYGYTF
DNA: TGTGCCAGCAGTCCCCCCCTCGTAGGGGGCTATGGCTACACCTTC
size: -
V: TRBV6-1
J: TRBJ1-2
D: -